Listed here are 4 T cell receptor beta chains from one sample, sequenced in a study of blood T cell repertoires in COVID-19. Some clones are missing from TCRdb's copy, which holds only in-frame ones; the method was immunoSEQ multiplex PCR. The sample consists of over 250,000 clones, 89% of them appearing once. Sequences were obtained from PBMCs or T cells enriched from blood (not recorded which). The receptors shown here come from a woman aged 60-70 years who had recovered from COVID-19.

J is TRBJ2-3 and V is TRBV2, with 7 bases lining up with TRBD1. The ends lost 6 bases at V and 0 bases at J; junction bases unmatched: 6. The length of the CDR3 is 15 residues. Germline CDR1 is SNHLY and CDR2 is FYNNEI. The CDR3 spells CASRPTGFSTDTQYF. DNA for the CDR3: TGTGCCAGCAGACCGACAGGGTTCAGCACAGATACGCAGTATTTT.

In its sample, this clone was seen once. CDR3 sequence (DNA): TGCAGGTCCGGGACAGGGGATGGGAGGACCTACGAGCAGTACTTC. Protein: CRSGTGDGRTYEQYF. The rearrangement joins TRBV29-1 to TRBJ2-7, with 10 bases fitting TRBD1. The CDR3 sequence is 15 residues long. Germline CDR1 SQVTM, CDR2 ANQGSEA.

This clone was recorded once. J is TRBJ1-1 and V is TRBV27; 8 nucleotides agree with TRBD1. The CDR3 is 12 amino acids. With 5 bases clipped from V and 7 bases from J, the junction kept 3 bases outside the gene matches. From germline, CDR1 is MNHEY and CDR2 SMNVEV (reference sequence). This CDR3 is CASSAQGGEAFF. CDR3 DNA sequence: TGTGCCAGCAGTGCACAGGGGGGTGAAGCTTTCTTT.

The chain recombines TRBV7-9 with TRBJ1-6; no clear D gene. Germline values: CDR1 SEHNR, CDR2 FQNEAQ (reference sequence). This CDR3 region has 13 residues. Trimming pared 5 bases from V and 11 bases from J, leaving 13 bases between. In DNA form, the CDR3 reads TGTGCCAGCAGCCCCTCTGACTGGACACCCCTCCACTTT. Amino acid sequence: CASSPSDWTPLHF.